Included here is one T cell receptor beta chain sequence, with context. Its antigen is unknown. In germline, CDR1 is GTSNPN, CDR2 SVGIG (reference sequence). The junction had 8 bases not matched to a gene; V was cut back by 0 bases and J by 6 bases. The CDR3 spans 15 residues. These data come from a study of shared clonotypes between healthy human individuals. Overall study context: Three plates each covered CD4 naive and memory; CD8 naive two, CD8 memory one.

Sequencing was performed with immunoSEQ multiplex PCR; in TCRdb, only in-frame clones are kept and a portion is missing. The sample has roughly 700,000 clones, about 90% seen once. Study findings and constraints: Naive subsets typically showed greater estimated richness than memory subsets. Sharing of clonotypes among donors was expected to vary with sequencing depth. Rarefaction curves obtained for sorted subsets showed sequencing incomplete despite large depth.

This chain joins TRBV30 and TRBJ2-3, with 8 bases fitting TRBD2. This sequence originates from a man aged 18 to 30 in good health. Some clones in this sample may be carry-over from other donors' samples. Sequencing was done on a sample of memory CD8+ T cells from PBMCs. Subset: CD45RO+ cells pooled with CCR7-negative TemRA cells. CDR3 region: CAWSVAGDFQDTQYF. CDR3 nucleotide sequence: TGTGCCTGGAGTGTAGCGGGAGATTTCCAGGATACGCAGTATTTT.